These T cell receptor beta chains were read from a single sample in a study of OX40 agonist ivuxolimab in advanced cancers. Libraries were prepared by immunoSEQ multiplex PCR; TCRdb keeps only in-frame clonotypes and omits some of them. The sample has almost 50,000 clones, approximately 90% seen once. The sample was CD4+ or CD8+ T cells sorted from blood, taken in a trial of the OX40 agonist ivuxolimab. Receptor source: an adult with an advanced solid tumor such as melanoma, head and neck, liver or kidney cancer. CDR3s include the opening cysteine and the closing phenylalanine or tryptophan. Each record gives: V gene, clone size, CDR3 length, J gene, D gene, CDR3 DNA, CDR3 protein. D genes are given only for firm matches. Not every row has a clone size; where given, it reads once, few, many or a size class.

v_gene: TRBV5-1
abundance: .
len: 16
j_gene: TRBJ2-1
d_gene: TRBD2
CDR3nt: TGCGCCAGCAGCTTGGGGCTAGCGGGAGTTATCAATGAGCAGTTCTTC
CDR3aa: CASSLGLAGVINEQFF

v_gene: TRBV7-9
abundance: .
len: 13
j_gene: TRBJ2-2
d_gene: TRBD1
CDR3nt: TGTGCCAGCAGCCTGGACAGGACCGGGGAGCTGTTTTTT
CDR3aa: CASSLDRTGELFF

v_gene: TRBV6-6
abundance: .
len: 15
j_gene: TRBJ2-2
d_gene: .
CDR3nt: TGTGCCAGCAGTTACACTCAGGCGGGGACCGGGGAGCTGTTTTTT
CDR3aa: CASSYTQAGTGELFF

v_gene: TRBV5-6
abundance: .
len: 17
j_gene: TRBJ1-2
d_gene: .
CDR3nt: TGTGCCAGCAGCCCCTCGGGATTTTCGGGCAGGGTAGGTGGCTACACCTTC
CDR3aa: CASSPSGFSGRVGGYTF

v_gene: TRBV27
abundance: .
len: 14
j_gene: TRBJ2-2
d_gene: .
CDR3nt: TGTGCCAGCAGATGGACCTCACGCACCGGGGAGCTGTTTTTT
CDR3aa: CASRWTSRTGELFF

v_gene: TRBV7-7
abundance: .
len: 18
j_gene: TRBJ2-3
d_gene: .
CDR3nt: TGTGCTAGCAGCTTACCATTAAATCCTCAGGGAAACACAGATACGCAGTATTTT
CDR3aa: CASSLPLNPQGNTDTQYF

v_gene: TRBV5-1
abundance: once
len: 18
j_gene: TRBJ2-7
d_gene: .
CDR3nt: TGCGCCAGCAGCTTGGGTGGGAGTTCGTCACAGGAGACTTACGAGCAGTACTTC
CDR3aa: CASSLGGSSSQETYEQYF

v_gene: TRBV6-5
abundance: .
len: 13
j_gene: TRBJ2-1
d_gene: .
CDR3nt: TGTGCCAGCAGTTACTCTGGGATCCATGAGCAGTTCTTC
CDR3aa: CASSYSGIHEQFF

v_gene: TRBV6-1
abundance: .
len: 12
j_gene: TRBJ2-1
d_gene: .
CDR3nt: TGTGCCAGCACTTTAATCTGGGATGAGCAGTTCTTC
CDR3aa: CASTLIWDEQFF

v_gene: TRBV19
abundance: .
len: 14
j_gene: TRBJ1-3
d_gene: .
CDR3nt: TGTGCCAGTATTCGCCGGGACACTGGAAACACCATATATTTT
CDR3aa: CASIRRDTGNTIYF

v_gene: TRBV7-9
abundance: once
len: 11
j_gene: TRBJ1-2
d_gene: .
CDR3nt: TGTGCCAGCAGCTCCTCGATTAGCTACACCTTC
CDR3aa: CASSSSISYTF

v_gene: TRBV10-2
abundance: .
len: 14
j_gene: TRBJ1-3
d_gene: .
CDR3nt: TGCGCCAGCAGTGAGCAGGGGTCTGGAAACACCATATATTTT
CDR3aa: CASSEQGSGNTIYF

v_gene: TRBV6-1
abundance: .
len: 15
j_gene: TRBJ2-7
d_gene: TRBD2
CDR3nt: TGTGCCAGCAGTGTGGGGACTAGCGGGATTTACGAGCAGTACTTC
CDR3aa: CASSVGTSGIYEQYF

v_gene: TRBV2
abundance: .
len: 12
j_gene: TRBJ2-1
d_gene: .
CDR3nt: TGTGCCAGCAGTGTGTGGGGGCCTGAGCAGTTCTTC
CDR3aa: CASSVWGPEQFF

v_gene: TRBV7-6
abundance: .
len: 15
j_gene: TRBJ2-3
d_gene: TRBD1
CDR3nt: TGTGCCAGCAGCCAGACAGGGTTCGGGACAGATACGCAGTATTTT
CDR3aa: CASSQTGFGTDTQYF

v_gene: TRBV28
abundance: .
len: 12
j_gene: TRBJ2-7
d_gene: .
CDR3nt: TGTGCCAGCAGGGCACCCCCATTCGAGCAGTACTTC
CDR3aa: CASRAPPFEQYF

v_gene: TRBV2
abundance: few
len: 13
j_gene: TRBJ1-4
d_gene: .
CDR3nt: TGTGCCAGCAGTATCCGGGACCATGAAAAACTGTTTTTT
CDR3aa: CASSIRDHEKLFF

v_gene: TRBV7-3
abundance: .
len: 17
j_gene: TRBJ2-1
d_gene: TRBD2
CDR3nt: TGTGCCAGCAGCTTAGCGGCGGGGGTTGGTGGTTCATATGAGCAGTTCTTC
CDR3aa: CASSLAAGVGGSYEQFF

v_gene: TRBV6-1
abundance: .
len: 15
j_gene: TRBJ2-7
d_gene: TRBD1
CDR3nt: TGTGCCAGCAGGTCCCGGGACAGGGGGGCCTACGAGCAGTACTTC
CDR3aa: CASRSRDRGAYEQYF

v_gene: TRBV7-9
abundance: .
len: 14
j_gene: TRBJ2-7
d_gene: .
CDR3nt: TGTGCCAGCAGCTTAAGGGACATCTCCTACGAGCAGTACTTC
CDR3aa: CASSLRDISYEQYF

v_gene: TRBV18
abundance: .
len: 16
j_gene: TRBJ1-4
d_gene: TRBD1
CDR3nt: TGTGCCAGCTCACCAAACGCACAGGGGGCTAATGAAAAACTGTTTTTT
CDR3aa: CASSPNAQGANEKLFF

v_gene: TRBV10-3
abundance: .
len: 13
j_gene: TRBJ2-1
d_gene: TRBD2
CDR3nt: TGTGCCATCAGGGCTAGCGGGAGCGATGAGCAGTTCTTC
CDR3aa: CAIRASGSDEQFF

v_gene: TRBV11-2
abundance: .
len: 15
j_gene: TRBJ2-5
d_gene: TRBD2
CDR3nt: TGTGCCAGCAGCGGCCTAGCGGGGGGCCAAGAGACCCAGTACTTC
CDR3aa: CASSGLAGGQETQYF

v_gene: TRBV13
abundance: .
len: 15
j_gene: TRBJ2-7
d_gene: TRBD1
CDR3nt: TGTGCCAGCAGTCCCGGACAGGGACGGCGGAGCGAGCAGTACTTC
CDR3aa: CASSPGQGRRSEQYF

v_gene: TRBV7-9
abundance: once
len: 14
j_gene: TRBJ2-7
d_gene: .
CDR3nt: TGTGCCAGCAGCTTAGAAGGGGACTCCTACGAGCAGTACTTC
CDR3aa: CASSLEGDSYEQYF

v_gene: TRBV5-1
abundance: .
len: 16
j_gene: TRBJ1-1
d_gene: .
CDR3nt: TGCGCCAGCAGCTTGGCCGGGGGGCCGGAGAACACTGAAGCTTTCTTT
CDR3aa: CASSLAGGPENTEAFF

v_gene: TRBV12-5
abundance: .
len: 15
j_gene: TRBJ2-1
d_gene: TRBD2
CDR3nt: TGTGCTAGTGGTCCAGGGACTAGCAGATACAATGAGCAGTTCTTC
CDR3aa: CASGPGTSRYNEQFF

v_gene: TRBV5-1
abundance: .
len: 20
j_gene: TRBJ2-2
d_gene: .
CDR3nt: TGCGCCAGCAGCATAAAGTCACCGGGACTTACAATCGGGAACACCGGGGAGCTGTTTTTT
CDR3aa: CASSIKSPGLTIGNTGELFF